These T cell receptor beta chains were read from a single sample in a study of regulatory T cells in long-lasting Graves disease. MiXCR, applied by TCRdb to the multiplex PCR reads, yields one record per CDR3 protein. Here the sample spans approximately 470,000 distinct CDR3 sequences, 15% to 20% being singletons. This same sample was also part of a study on T cells in Graves' hyperthyroidism and ophthalmopathy.

The starting material was peripheral blood mononuclear cells (PBMCs), obtained at new diagnosis, from a patient treated with antithyroid drugs. Receptors were obtained from a man between 40 and 49 years old with Graves disease. Each CDR3 is given with its conserved first and last residue. Fields, in order: V gene, clone size, J gene, D gene, CDR3 DNA, CDR3 protein. The D gene is left open where the match is weak. Part of the rows lack a size; the others show once, few, many or a class for expanded clones.

TRBV20-1,-,TRBJ2-5,-,TGCAGTGCTAGTACGGCGGGTGGAGAGACCCGGTACTTC,CSASTAGGETRYF
TRBV9,few,TRBJ2-2,TRBD2,TGTGCCAGCAGCCCACGACTAGCGGGAGGGCCCGGGGAGCTGTTTTTT,CASSPRLAGGPGELFF
TRBV5-1,many,TRBJ1-1,-,TGCGCCAGCAGCGAGAGCCTCCCGAACACTGAAGCTTTCTTT,CASSESLPNTEAFF
TRBV5-1,many,TRBJ1-2,-,TGCGCCAGCAGCCCCGGGGGCGGCTATGGCTACACCTTC,CASSPGGGYGYTF
TRBV5-1,few,TRBJ2-7,-,TGCGCCAGCAGCTTGTACGAGGATTCCTACGAGCAGTACTTC,CASSLYEDSYEQYF
TRBV7-2,-,TRBJ2-7,TRBD1,TGTGCCAGCAGGTTGGGACAGGGCATCTACGAGCAGTACTTC,CASRLGQGIYEQYF
TRBV28,-,TRBJ2-7,TRBD2,TGTGCCAGCAGCCAGGCCGGGACTAGCGGGAGCGGCGGCGAGCAGTACTTC,CASSQAGTSGSGGEQYF
TRBV7-6,once,TRBJ2-1,TRBD2,TGTGCCAGCAGCTACAAAACCGTAGCGGGGTTAAACAATGAGCAGTTCTTC,CASSYKTVAGLNNEQFF
TRBV4-1,-,TRBJ2-1,-,TGCGCCAGCAGCCATCCCGGCAATGAGCAGTTCTTC,CASSHPGNEQFF
TRBV6-1,few,TRBJ2-7,TRBD2,TGTGCCGCCAGAGGGAGGGGGACTAGCGGCCACGAGCAGTACTTC,CAARGRGTSGHEQYF
TRBV7-6,many,TRBJ2-5,TRBD1,TGTGCCAGCAGCCGAACGGGGGACAGGGGGGAGACCCAGTACTTC,CASSRTGDRGETQYF
TRBV29-1,-,TRBJ2-7,TRBD1,TGCAGCGTCGGACAGGGCCCTAACGAGCAGTACTTC,CSVGQGPNEQYF
TRBV20-1,many,TRBJ2-5,-,TGCAGTGCTAGAGATACTAGATCGGGGGAGACCCAGTACTTC,CSARDTRSGETQYF
TRBV29-1,-,TRBJ2-5,-,TGCAGCGTTGAACAACAGGGACAAGAGACCCAGTACTTC,CSVEQQGQETQYF
TRBV20-1,many,TRBJ2-3,-,TGCAGTGGAGTCGGGAGCACAGATACGCAGTATTTT,CSGVGSTDTQYF
TRBV5-6,many,TRBJ2-7,TRBD1,TGTGCCAGCAGCCGGGACAGGGACAAGGGCGAGCAGTACTTC,CASSRDRDKGEQYF
TRBV18,many,TRBJ1-5,-,TGTGCCAGCTCATCAGGGACCAGCAATCAGCCCCAGCATTTT,CASSSGTSNQPQHF
TRBV15,many,TRBJ2-3,-,TGTGCCACCAGCAGAGGTGGTTCAGATACGCAGTATTTT,CATSRGGSDTQYF
TRBV19,few,TRBJ2-7,-,TGTGCCAGTAGTGCGGCTGCCGATTCACTCTACGAGCAGTACTTC,CASSAAADSLYEQYF
TRBV10-3,few,TRBJ2-7,TRBD1,TGTGCCACCGGACAGGGAGGTACCTACGAGCAGTACTTC,CATGQGGTYEQYF
TRBV12-3/TRBV12-4,-,TRBJ1-2,TRBD1,TGTGCCAGCAGTTTGGGGCAGGGGGCGCTGGACTATGGCTACACCTTC,CASSLGQGALDYGYTF
TRBV30,once,TRBJ2-7,TRBD1,TGTGCCTGGAGTGTAGGGACAGGGTCCTACGAGCAGTACTTC,CAWSVGTGSYEQYF
TRBV12-5,few,TRBJ2-2,-,TGTGCTAGTGGTTTGTATCCGCCCGCCACCGGGGAGCTGTTTTTT,CASGLYPPATGELFF
TRBV9,few,TRBJ2-1,TRBD1,TGTGCCAGCAGGACCTCTCGGGTGGGACAGGGTAGAAATAATGAGCAGTTCTTC,CASRTSRVGQGRNNEQFF
TRBV11-3,-,TRBJ2-2,TRBD2,TGTGCCAGCAGCCCTAATTCGGGCGGGAGGGCCCACGGGGAGCTGTTTTTT,CASSPNSGGRAHGELFF
TRBV28,-,TRBJ2-6,-,TGTGCTACGGGTCCCTTGGGCTCTGGGGCCAACGTCCTGACTTTC,CATGPLGSGANVLTF
TRBV10-1,few,TRBJ2-3,TRBD2,TGCGCCAGCAGTGATAGCGGGGCTAGCACAGATACGCAGTATTTT,CASSDSGASTDTQYF
TRBV28,many,TRBJ2-7,-,TGTGCCAGCAGTCCGGACACGAGCTCCTACGAGCAGTACTTC,CASSPDTSSYEQYF
TRBV18,-,TRBJ1-5,-,TGTGCCAGCTCAGAGCAGCAGGGAAGCAATCAGCCCCAGCATTTT,CASSEQQGSNQPQHF
TRBV28,-,TRBJ2-1,-,TGTGCCAGCAGGACGGGGAACTCCTACAATGAGCAGTTCTTC,CASRTGNSYNEQFF
TRBV7-9,many,TRBJ2-7,-,TGTGCCAGCAGCCACCGACAAGCCTACGAGCAGTACTTC,CASSHRQAYEQYF
TRBV11-2,many,TRBJ2-5,TRBD1,TGTGCCAGCAGCTTAGACATCCGGGACAGGGACGCCCAGTACTTC,CASSLDIRDRDAQYF
TRBV7-2,-,TRBJ2-7,-,TGTGCCAGCAGCTTAGTTCGTGGAGGGGACTACGAGCAGTACTTC,CASSLVRGGDYEQYF
TRBV5-1,-,TRBJ2-3,TRBD1,TGCGCCAGCAGCTGGGTGGGCCGACAGGGAAGAAATCCAGATACGCAGTATTTT,CASSWVGRQGRNPDTQYF
TRBV5-5,many,TRBJ2-3,TRBD2,TGTGCCAGCAGCATGGGACTAGCGGGAGGGACAGATACGCAGTATTTT,CASSMGLAGGTDTQYF
TRBV6-5,many,TRBJ2-1,TRBD1,TGTGCCAGCAGTTACCTTCCAGGACAGGGCTTCAATGAGCAGTTCTTC,CASSYLPGQGFNEQFF
TRBV11-2,-,TRBJ1-1,TRBD1,TGTGCCAGCAGCTCGCGGGACAGGATGAACACTGAAGCTTTCTTT,CASSSRDRMNTEAFF
TRBV20-1,many,TRBJ2-5,-,TGCAGTGCCAAGGAGGCGGAAGAGACCCAGTACTTC,CSAKEAEETQYF
TRBV6-2/TRBV6-3,few,TRBJ2-1,-,TGTGCCAGCAGTTACTCGGGCGTATCTTACAATGAGCAGTTCTTC,CASSYSGVSYNEQFF
TRBV28,few,TRBJ2-7,-,TGTGCCAGCAGCCTTAGAGGGCGGGGCCTTAATTACGAGCAGTACTTC,CASSLRGRGLNYEQYF
TRBV29-1,many,TRBJ2-5,-,TGCAGCGTTGAATTGAGGACGAACCAAGAGACCCAGTACTTC,CSVELRTNQETQYF